These T cell receptor beta chains were read from a single sample in a study of CD8 T cells in ankylosing spondylitis. TCRdb reprocessed the 5' RACE reads via MiXCR and lists one record per CDR3 protein. The top ten hold roughly 6.8% of the sample, which has a few hundred thousand distinct CDR3 sequences, around 11% seen once. The sequencing sample was made of blood, either unsorted or a sorted T cell fraction (not recorded which). The receptors were sampled from a male donor with ankylosing spondylitis or in good health (not recorded which). The conserved cysteine and the conserved F or W are not part of the CDR3 here.

cdr3_aa v_call
SVENPGQGQETQY TRBV29-1
ASSWGKLNQETQY TRBV28
ATSRGYSGDTDTQY TRBV15
SAAGPNTGELF TRBV20-1
ASTLQGSDTQY TRBV10-2
ASSQEHNSPLH TRBV7-2
ASSLEGGENTEAF TRBV7-8
ASEPGQGGTEAF TRBV25-1
ASSKGVGTNTGELF TRBV21-1
ASSASLGGPTGELF TRBV9
ASSSPNGGNTGELF TRBV11-3
SAREGGQTGELF TRBV20-1
SAVQTPDRANQPQH TRBV20-1
ASSLAYGTGASWVGELF TRBV7-6
ASSLIAGTYNEQF TRBV27
ASSLDGTGESPLH TRBV5-1
SVSLGPNQPQH TRBV29-1
ASSQARSSYNEQF TRBV3-1
SARGDRGVADTQY TRBV20-1
AISETQPAYGYT TRBV10-3
ASSYRPNEAF TRBV6-6
ASSLSSRGTSKAF TRBV27
ASSLDGAGLNTEAF TRBV5-1
ASSTKTGSFTDTQY TRBV28
ASSPGQGPIQETQY TRBV7-6
ASSFSITGADTQY TRBV12-3/TRBV12-4
ASSLGLATYEQY TRBV5-1
SVAPSGSYEQY TRBV29-1
SVDVGSPDTQY TRBV29-1
SARDARRGGQDEQF TRBV20-1
ASSLDRGFAYGYT TRBV7-2
ASSLGDTGRGFSYNEQF TRBV5-4
ASSSTGYNSPLH TRBV7-2
ASSVGTANTGELF TRBV9
ASRLVSTGELF TRBV19
SVVPGQSIVYT TRBV29-1
ASSLGTQPYNEQF TRBV5-1